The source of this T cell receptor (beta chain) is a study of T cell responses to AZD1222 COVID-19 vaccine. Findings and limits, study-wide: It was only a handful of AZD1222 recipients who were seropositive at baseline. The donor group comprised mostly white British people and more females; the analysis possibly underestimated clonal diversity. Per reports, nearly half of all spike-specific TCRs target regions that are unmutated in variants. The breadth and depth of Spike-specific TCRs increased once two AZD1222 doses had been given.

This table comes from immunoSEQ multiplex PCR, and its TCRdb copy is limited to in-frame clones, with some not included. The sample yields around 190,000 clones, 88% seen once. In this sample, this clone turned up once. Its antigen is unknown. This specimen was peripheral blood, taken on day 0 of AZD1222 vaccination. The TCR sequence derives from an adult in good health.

CDR3 bases: TGTGCCAGCAGCGCCCTACAGGGAGCCGGGGAGCTGTTTTTT. Encoded protein: CASSALQGAGELFF. This chain joins TRBV7-9 and TRBJ2-2; maybe TRBD1 (6 bases). V was shortened by 5 bases and J by 6 bases, with 13 bases between the two germline ends. Germline CDR1 SEHNR, CDR2 FQNEAQ (reference sequence). The CDR3 is made up of 14 amino acids.